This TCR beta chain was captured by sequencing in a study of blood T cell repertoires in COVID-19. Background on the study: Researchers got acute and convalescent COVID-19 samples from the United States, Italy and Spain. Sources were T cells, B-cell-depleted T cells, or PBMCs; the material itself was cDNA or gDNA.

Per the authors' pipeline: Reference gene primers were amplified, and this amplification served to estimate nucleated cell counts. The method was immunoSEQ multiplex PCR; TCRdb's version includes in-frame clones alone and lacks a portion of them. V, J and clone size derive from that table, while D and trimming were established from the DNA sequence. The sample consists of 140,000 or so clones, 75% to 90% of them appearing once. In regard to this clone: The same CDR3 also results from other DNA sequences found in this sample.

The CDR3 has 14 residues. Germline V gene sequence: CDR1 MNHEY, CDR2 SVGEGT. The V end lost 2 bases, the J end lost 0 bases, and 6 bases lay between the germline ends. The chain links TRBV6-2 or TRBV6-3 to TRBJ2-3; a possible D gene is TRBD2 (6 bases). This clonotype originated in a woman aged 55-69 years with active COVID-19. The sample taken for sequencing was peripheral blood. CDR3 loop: CASSYAGSTDTQYF. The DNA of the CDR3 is TGTGCCAGCAGTTACGCGGGAAGCACAGATACGCAGTATTTT.